The 18 T cell receptor beta chains below come from one sample, sequenced in a study of blood T cell repertoires in COVID-19. Profiling relied on immunoSEQ multiplex PCR, and the TCRdb table lists in-frame clones only, not all of them. This sample has roughly 90,000 clones, with about 80% found just once. Sequenced material: peripheral blood. These receptors were obtained from a woman in her 70s with acute or convalescent COVID-19.

V and J are TRBV19 and TRBJ2-7, with 8 bases fitting TRBD1. The CDR3 spans 12 residues. The germline V gene has CDR1 LNHDA and CDR2 SQIVND (reference sequence). The V and J ends lost 5 bases and 3 bases, in that order; junction bases with no gene match: 0. The CDR3 region is CASSDRGYEQYF. Written as DNA, the CDR3 is TGTGCCAGTAGTGACAGGGGCTACGAGCAGTACTTC.

The CDR3 is CASSQDISGGSDTQYF. CDR3 DNA: TGCGCCAGCAGCCAAGATATTAGCGGGGGTTCAGATACGCAGTATTTT. The chain has TRBV4-3 and TRBJ2-3; the match to TRBD2 covers 9 bases. Germline-derived CDR1 and CDR2 are LGHNA and YSLEER. After removal of 0 bases from V and 4 bases from J, the junction contained 5 bases not matched to a gene. The CDR3 sequence is 16 residues long.

V is TRBV7-2 and J is TRBJ1-1; 12 positions match TRBD1. The CDR3 length is 19 residues. The V segment lost 6 bases and the J segment 0 bases; nucleotides outside the gene matches: 14. Germline loops: CDR1 SGHTA, CDR2 FQGNSA. This CDR3 reads CASSSKPGTGGGMNTEAFF. The CDR3 DNA reads TGTGCCAGCAGTTCAAAACCCGGGACAGGGGGCGGAATGAACACTGAAGCTTTCTTT.

The chain uses TRBV5-8 and TRBJ1-3; a possible D gene is TRBD1 (6 bases). Germline-derived CDR1 and CDR2 are SGHTS and YDEGEE. The CDR3 sequence is 15 residues long. Trimming took 4 bases from V and 0 from J, leaving 11 bases between them. CDR3 loop: CASSLGQSSGNTIYF. CDR3 sequence (DNA): TGTGCCAGCAGCCTGGGACAAAGCTCTGGAAACACCATATATTTT. Combining the CDR3 with reference TRBV5-8 and TRBJ1-3 gives the whole variable domain EAGVTQSPTHLIKTRGQQATLRCSPISGHTSVYWYQQALGLGLQFLLWYDEGEERNRGNFPPRFSGRQFPNYSSELNVNALELEDSALYLCASSLGQSSGNTIYFGEGSWLTVV.

This clone was found a few times. The rearrangement uses TRBV2 and TRBJ2-7; 13 bases map to TRBD2. CDR3 length: 13 amino acids. Trimming removed 8 bases from V and 2 bases from J; junction bases left unmatched: 0. Per germline, CDR1 SNHLY and CDR2 FYNNEI. This chain's CDR3 is CASGLAGAYEQYF. The CDR3 nucleotides read TGTGCCAGCGGACTAGCGGGGGCCTACGAGCAGTACTTC. The whole variable domain, remainder taken from reference TRBV2 and TRBJ2-7, is EPEVTQTPSHQVTQMGQEVILRCVPISNHLYFYWYRQILGQKVEFLVSFYNNEISEKSEIFDDQFSVERPDGSNFTLKIRSTKLEDSAMYFCASGLAGAYEQYFGPGTRLTVT.

This clone appeared a few times. The chain joins TRBV6-5 to TRBJ1-5, with a tentative D call TRBD1 (6 bases). Germline V gene sequence: CDR1 MNHEY, CDR2 SVGAGI. V was clipped by 8 bases and J by 0 bases, with 8 bases between them. The CDR3 extends over 13 amino acids. CDR3 bases: TGTGCCAGCGGCAGGGGTAGCAATCAGCCCCAGCATTTT. Its protein product is CASGRGSNQPQHF.

This clone was detected once. The V and J genes are TRBV30 and TRBJ2-1; D is perhaps TRBD2 (5 bases). V lost 1 base, J lost 0 bases, and 10 bases lay in between. The CDR3 consists of 15 residues. Germline CDR1 is GTSNPN and CDR2 is SVGIG (reference sequence). CDR3 loop: CAWSDSVGSYNEQFF. The CDR3 nucleotides read TGTGCCTGGAGTGATAGCGTGGGCTCCTACAATGAGCAGTTCTTC.

The chain is built from TRBV18 and TRBJ2-7, with 8 bases identical to TRBD1. This CDR3 has 13 residues. CDR1 and CDR2 from the germline V gene are KGHSH and LQKENI. J lost 4 bases, V lost 3 bases, and 2 bases had no gene match. The DNA for the CDR3 is TGTGCCAGCTCACCGGACAGGGAATACGAGCAGTACTTC. This codes for CASSPDREYEQYF.

The chain combines TRBV15 with TRBJ2-6; D is possibly TRBD1 (5 bases). V lost 4 bases and J 4 bases, leaving 8 bases between the germline ends. Germline loops: CDR1 LNHNV, CDR2 YYDKDF (reference sequence). The CDR3 length is 14 residues. The CDR3 sequence: CATSTRAGANVLTF. In DNA, the CDR3 is TGTGCCACCAGCACCAGGGCGGGGGCCAACGTCCTGACTTTC.

This clone has a handful of counts. This chain links TRBV28 with TRBJ2-7; no firm D call. The V end was cut by 6 bases, the J end by 6 bases, with 12 bases between. The CDR3 totals 12 residues. Germline V gene sequence: CDR1 MDHEN, CDR2 SYDVKM. CDR3 protein: CASSPPRFEQYF. DNA of the CDR3: TGTGCCAGCAGCCCGCCTAGGTTCGAGCAGTACTTC.

The chain couples TRBV6-5 to TRBJ1-4, with D possibly TRBD1 on 5 matching bases. The CDR3 contains 13 residues. With 5 bases removed from V and 10 bases from J, the gap between germline ends came to 14 bases. Germline loops: CDR1 MNHEY, CDR2 SVGAGI. CDR3 region: CASSTGGVSKLFF. For the CDR3, the DNA is TGTGCCAGCAGTACGGGGGGGGTTTCAAAACTGTTTTTT.

The rearrangement links TRBV5-1 to TRBJ1-2, with TRBD1 matching 10 bases. Trimming cost V 4 bases and J 6 bases; bases outside gene matches: 6. Germline lookup yields CDR1 SGHRS and CDR2 YFSETQ. The CDR3 consists of 14 residues. CDR3 nucleotides: TGCGCCAGCAGCCTGACAGGGGGCTCGGATGGCTACACCTTC. It translates to CASSLTGGSDGYTF.

This sequence joins TRBV4-1 and TRBJ2-7; D perhaps matches TRBD2 (7 bases). CDR3 length: 16 residues. Germline CDR1 MGHRA, CDR2 YSYEKL. With 4 bases removed from V and 2 bases from J, the gap between germline ends came to 18 bases. CDR3 residues: CASSRRTGGPTYEQYF. The CDR3 coding sequence is TGCGCCAGCAGCCGAAGGACCGGGGGGCCTACCTACGAGCAGTACTTC.

V usage is TRBV19 and J usage is TRBJ2-3, with 11 bases identical to TRBD2. From germline, CDR1 is LNHDA and CDR2 SQIVND (reference sequence). The CDR3 has 16 residues. V shed 5 bases, J shed 2 bases, and the junction held 6 bases outside the gene matches. This CDR3 reads CASSGPGLAVTDTQYF. The CDR3 nucleotides read TGTGCCAGTAGTGGACCGGGACTAGCGGTCACAGATACGCAGTATTTT.

CDR3 DNA: TGTGCCAGCAGTTTCCTTAGCGGTAGCTCCTACGAGCAGTACTTC. Translation gives CASSFLSGSSYEQYF. The chain links TRBV28 to TRBJ2-7; D might be TRBD2 (6 bases). There are 15 residues in the CDR3. Germline V lookup: CDR1 MDHEN, CDR2 SYDVKM. Trimming took 3 bases from V and 0 from J, leaving 12 bases between them.

This clone was picked up a small number of times. The chain uses TRBV28 and TRBJ1-2; the D gene is possibly TRBD1 (5 bases). Between the trimmed V and J ends, which lost 7 bases and 5 bases, there was a span of 11 bases. This CDR3 spans 12 amino acids. The germline gives CDR1 MDHEN, CDR2 SYDVKM. CDR3 protein: CASTRVGYGYTF. The CDR3 DNA sequence: TGTGCCAGCACCAGGGTAGGGTATGGCTACACCTTC.

The genes are TRBV11-2 and TRBJ2-2, with D possibly matching TRBD1 (6 bases). Trimming took 6 bases from V and 3 from J, leaving 8 bases between them. Per the germline V gene, CDR1 is SGHAT and CDR2 is FQNNGV. CDR3 length: 13 amino acids. The CDR3 DNA reads TGTGCCAGCAGGCAGGGGTACACCGGGGAGCTGTTTTTT. Its protein product is CASRQGYTGELFF. Variable domain in full (rest from reference TRBV11-2 and TRBJ2-2): EAGVAQSPRYKIIEKRQSVAFWCNPISGHATLYWYQQILGQGPKLLIQFQNNGVVDDSQLPKDRFSAERLKGVDSTLKIQPAKLEDSAVYLCASRQGYTGELFFGEGSRLTVL.

In regard to this clone: At one end the junction does not follow the germline gene, possibly because of a read error. The chain is built from TRBV6-6 and TRBJ2-7; D gene ambiguous. CDR1 is MNHNY and CDR2 is SVGAGI in the germline V gene (reference sequence). The CDR3 contains 12 residues. The CDR3: CASSPGSPSLDF. CDR3 DNA sequence: TGTGCCAGCAGTCCCGGGTCCCCCTCACTCGACTTC.